One sample yielded the 14 T cell receptor beta chains listed below, sequenced in a study of graft-versus-host responses after intestinal transplantation. Clones were sequenced by immunoSEQ multiplex PCR, and TCRdb holds only the in-frame ones, with some missing. This table holds 98,000 or so clones, about 82% found once. The source material was PBMCs, sampled 255 days after intestinal transplant. The receptors come from a human patient who received an intestinal transplant, so some T cells may come from the graft donor.

The chain employs TRBV23-1 and TRBJ2-2; 7 nucleotides line up with TRBD1. TRBV23-1 is an ORF; its function is uncertain. With V trimmed by 7 bases and J by 1 base, 18 bases remained unmatched. This CDR3 is built from 19 residues. In DNA form, the CDR3 reads TGCGCCAGCAACCGCCCGGGACAGTGCCTATCGAAGAACACCGGGGAGCTGTTTTTT. It codes for CASNRPGQCLSKNTGELFF.

This clone was detected only a few times. V usage is TRBV5-4 and J usage is TRBJ1-6; no firm D call. This CDR3 has 16 amino acids. Between the trimmed V and J ends, which lost 4 bases and 7 bases, there was a span of 18 bases. Germline V CDR1 and CDR2: SGHNT, YYREEE (reference sequence). DNA for the CDR3: TGTGCCAGCAGCGGGAACGACCGGGCCACAAATTCACCCCTCCACTTT. Translated: CASSGNDRATNSPLHF.

This clone showed up just a few times. The CDR3 sequence: CASSSGRKPQHF. CDR3 coding DNA: TGTGCCAGCAGCTCAGGGAGAAAGCCCCAGCATTTT. The chain uses TRBV6-5 and TRBJ1-5; tentatively, D is TRBD1 (5 bases). CDR3 length: 12 residues. Trimming pared 6 bases from V and 8 bases from J, leaving 11 bases between. The V gene's germline CDR1 is MNHEY and CDR2 SVGAGI.

This chain joins TRBV4-2 and TRBJ2-2; D call uncertain. Looked up from germline, CDR1 is LGHNA and CDR2 is YNFKEQ. The CDR3 spans 14 residues. Deletions cut 7 bases from V and 1 base from J, with 10 bases between. The CDR3 DNA sequence: TGTGCCAGCATGACGGACCGGAACACCGGGGAGCTGTTTTTT. Encoded protein: CASMTDRNTGELFF.

This chain joins TRBV10-3 and TRBJ2-2; possible D gene TRBD2, 7 bases. The ends were cut back, 3 bases at V and 5 bases at J, with 13 bases in the middle. Germline V gene lookup returns CDR1 ENHRY and CDR2 SYGVKD. This CDR3 region has 15 residues. CDR3 residues: CAISDLGGLTGELFF. The CDR3 DNA sequence: TGTGCCATCAGTGACTTGGGGGGGCTTACCGGGGAGCTGTTTTTT.

The chain uses TRBV7-9 and TRBJ1-3; tentative D call: TRBD1 (5 bases). Trimming stripped 3 bases from V and 11 bases from J, with 20 bases between. Germline V lookup: CDR1 SEHNR, CDR2 FQNEAQ (reference sequence). The CDR3 consists of 15 residues. The CDR3 loop is CASSFAGTRVGAIYF. For the CDR3, the DNA is TGTGCCAGCAGCTTCGCCGGGACGAGGGTTGGGGCCATATATTTT.

The chain uses TRBV2 and TRBJ1-4; maybe TRBD1 (5 bases). The CDR3 runs to 12 residues. The germline V gene encodes CDR1 SNHLY and CDR2 FYNNEI. V lost 6 bases to trimming and J lost 3 bases, with 5 bases between them. The CDR3 DNA reads as TGTGCCAGCAGGGGGGCTAATGAAAAACTGTTTTTT. It is translated as CASRGANEKLFF.

The gene calls are TRBV6-1 and TRBJ1-6, with D perhaps TRBD1 (5 bases). Germline V lookup: CDR1 MNHNS, CDR2 SASEGT. V lost 4 bases to trimming and J lost 10 bases, with 14 bases between them. The CDR3 runs 14 residues. CDR3 residues: CASSVAGQRSPLHF. The CDR3 coding sequence is TGTGCCAGCAGTGTGGCAGGGCAAAGGTCACCCCTCCACTTT.

This clone was seen a few times. This chain links TRBV5-1 with TRBJ2-2, with 7 bases lining up with TRBD1. Germline CDR1 reads SGHRS; CDR2 reads YFSETQ. The CDR3 extends over 14 amino acids. The V segment lost 5 bases and the J segment 3 bases; nucleotides outside the gene matches: 4. The CDR3 nucleotides read TGCGCCAGCAGGAAGGGGGCGGACACCGGGGAGCTGTTTTTT. Amino acid sequence: CASRKGADTGELFF.

The chain combines TRBV9 with TRBJ1-2, with D perhaps matching TRBD1 (5 bases). Trimming shortened V by 3 bases and J by 4 bases, and 19 bases separated the two germline ends. From germline, CDR1 is SGDLS and CDR2 YYNGEE. CDR3 size: 16 residues. CDR3 DNA: TGTGCCAGCAGCGCAGGAAGGGGTGGAGGACTCTATGGCTACACCTTC. Translation gives CASSAGRGGGLYGYTF.

The V and J genes are TRBV18 and TRBJ2-5; 7 bases align to TRBD1. The closer fit of TRBJ2-7 to the DNA end suggests the J call may be wrong. Germline CDR1 is KGHSH and CDR2 is LQKENI. The length of the CDR3 is 14 residues. CDR3: CASSPQTGSYEQYF. The DNA of the CDR3 is TGTGCCAGCTCACCACAGACAGGGTCCTACGAGCAGTACTTC.

The V and J genes are TRBV6-1 and TRBJ2-2; D gene uncertain. Germline V CDR1 and CDR2: MNHNS, SASEGT. This CDR3 region has 14 residues. With 0 bases removed from V and 8 bases from J, the gap between germline ends came to 10 bases. The CDR3 sequence is CASSEAPSLGELFF. The DNA for the CDR3 is TGTGCCAGCAGTGAAGCGCCTAGTCTTGGGGAGCTGTTTTTT.

V usage is TRBV5-5 and J usage is TRBJ1-6, with D perhaps TRBD1 (5 bases). Trimming took off 4 bases at V and 8 bases at J, with 13 bases between the two ends. Germline V gene lookup returns CDR1 SGHKS and CDR2 YYEKEE (reference sequence). The CDR3 loop spans 14 amino acids. This CDR3 is CASSLGEGYSPLHF. The DNA of the CDR3 is TGTGCCAGCAGCCTGGGAGAGGGGTATTCACCCCTCCACTTT.

DNA for the CDR3: TGTGCCAGCAGAGGGACCGGGGAGCTGTTTTTT. This sequence encodes CASRGTGELFF. The chain links TRBV9 to TRBJ2-2; no definite D call. Trimming took off 5 bases at V and 5 bases at J, with 4 bases between the two ends. Germline V lookup: CDR1 SGDLS, CDR2 YYNGEE. The length of the CDR3 is 11 residues.